What follows describes a single TCR beta chain. This may come from a read error, since a much larger clone is one base off. Germline V gene data show CDR1 as MNHNY and CDR2 as SVGAGI (reference sequence). This CDR3 contains 13 residues. Next came a second PCR, run for about 7 to 12 cycles, which used a sample-barcoded 5' primer along with a J-beta primer mix. TCRdb analysed the 5' RACE reads with MiXCR anew, one entry per CDR3 protein. The data hold 800,000 to 950,000 distinct CDR3 sequences, with 25% to 35% observed a single time. This sample was included in a study of blood T cells in healthy people across ages. This sample was also put to use in a study of T cells of mothers and their children. That paper states: Related pairs of mothers and children showed slightly higher, non-significant overlap versus unrelated pairs.

This clonotype was sampled from a woman in her thirties or forties in good health. The chain couples TRBV6-6 to TRBJ1-2; TRBD1 matches 7 bases. Sequencing used blood. The CDR3 region is CASSYSTGDGHTF. Written as DNA, the CDR3 is TGTGCCAGCAGTTACTCTACAGGGGATGGCCACACCTTC.